This TCR beta chain stems from a study of T cell responses to AZD1222 COVID-19 vaccine. Repertoires were generated with immunoSEQ multiplex PCR, while TCRdb's copy carries only in-frame clones and drops some. The data hold 70,000 to 100,000 clones, with approximately 85% observed a single time. V was clipped by 5 bases and J by 4 bases; unmatched bases: 10. The CDR3 runs 16 residues. Germline-derived CDR1 and CDR2 are SGHTA and FQGTGA. The clonotype was recovered from an adult who received the AZD1222 COVID-19 vaccine. V and J are TRBV7-3 and TRBJ2-1; 8 bases fit TRBD2. Material: peripheral blood, obtained 28 days after the second AZD1222 dose. CDR3 in DNA: TGTGCCAGCAGCCGAAGAAGCGGGAGCCGGTACAATGAGCAGTTCTTC. Its protein is CASSRRSGSRYNEQFF.